A single sample gave rise to the 10 T cell receptor beta chains below, sequenced in a study of cytomegalovirus exposure and HLA in healthy donors. Researchers ran the PCR with 60 Vbeta and 13 Jbeta primers. Measured with immunoSEQ multiplex PCR; TCRdb has only the in-frame clones, and not every one. The repertoire consists of about 160,000 clones, with 65% to 85% occurring once and the leading ten covering around 2.8%. The sequenced material came from PBMCs. All receptors come from a woman aged 40 to 49 in good health and CMV-seropositive.

This clone was counted a few times. The rearrangement uses TRBV11-2 and TRBJ1-1; D ambiguous. This CDR3 region has 16 residues. The V end was cut by 0 bases, the J end by 0 bases, with 11 bases between. CDR1 and CDR2 (germline): SGHAT, FQNNGV. The CDR3 DNA follows: TGTGCCAGCAGCTTAGACCCCCGGCGGATGAACACTGAAGCTTTCTTT. Translated, it gives CASSLDPRRMNTEAFF.

V usage is TRBV10-1 and J usage is TRBJ2-1; 9 bases agree with TRBD1. This CDR3 has 18 amino acids. Germline CDR1 reads WNHNN; CDR2 reads SYGVQD (reference sequence). With V trimmed by 3 bases and J by 8 bases, 17 bases remained unmatched. The DNA of the CDR3 is TGCGCCAGCAGTGAAAGGACAGGGGAAAAAGTTCTATCGGATGAGCAGTTCTTC. Its protein product is CASSERTGEKVLSDEQFF.

This chain links TRBV19 with TRBJ1-6; D may be TRBD1 (5 bases). V shed 3 bases and J shed 7 bases, with 10 bases lying between them. This CDR3 has 14 residues. CDR1 is LNHDA and CDR2 is SQIVND in the germline V gene (reference sequence). The chain's CDR3 is CASSMTAGNSPLHF. DNA for the CDR3: TGTGCCAGTAGTATGACAGCTGGAAATTCACCCCTCCACTTT.

Regarding this clone: Germline is not matched at one junction end, which may reflect a read error. The sample has other DNA sequences that encode this CDR3 too. V is TRBV6-1 and J is TRBJ1-1; 8 bases are a match to TRBD1. The CDR3 is 13 amino acids. Germline CDR1 MNHNS, CDR2 SASEGT. CDR3 sequence (DNA): TGTGCCAGCAGTCAGGACAGGGACACTGAAGCCTTCTTT. Translation: CASSQDRDTEAFF.

This clone occurred a few times. This rearrangement joins TRBV9 to TRBJ2-2, with 8 bases matching TRBD2. The CDR3 has 17 residues. The germline V gene has CDR1 SGDLS and CDR2 YYNGEE. J gave up 5 bases and V 0 bases, and 9 bases lay outside the gene matches. The CDR3 nucleotides read TGTGCCAGCAGCGTAGCTACGGGGGGGCGCGGGACCGGGGAGCTGTTTTTT. This codes for CASSVATGGRGTGELFF.

The CDR3 sequence is CASSSTGSAQRSPLHF. The CDR3 DNA reads as TGTGCCAGCAGCTCAACTGGGTCAGCGCAGAGGTCACCCCTCCACTTT. The chain carries TRBV7-2 and TRBJ1-6; no reliable D call. V was pared by 4 bases and J by 10 bases, with 20 bases between. Germline loops: CDR1 SGHTA, CDR2 FQGNSA. The CDR3 contains 16 residues.

This chain connects TRBV15 to TRBJ2-5; possibly TRBD1 for D (5 bases). V was pared by 2 bases and J by 5 bases, with 9 bases between. The CDR3 extends over 13 amino acids. Germline V lookup: CDR1 LNHNV, CDR2 YYDKDF (reference sequence). CDR3 protein: CATSRQGSETQYF. The CDR3 DNA is TGTGCCACCAGCAGACAGGGCTCGGAGACCCAGTACTTC.

The chain carries TRBV19 and TRBJ2-5; TRBD1 matches at 9 bases. CDR3 length: 13 residues. Germline V gives CDR1 LNHDA, CDR2 SQIVND (reference sequence). V was pared by 7 bases and J by 4 bases, with 4 bases of the junction left unmatched. The CDR3 DNA reads TGTGCCAGTATGAGACAGGGGGGAGAGACCCAGTACTTC. Translation gives CASMRQGGETQYF.

CDR3 loop: CASSQDLGRVDQPQHF. CDR3 DNA sequence: TGCGCCAGCAGCCAAGATCTGGGCAGGGTCGATCAGCCCCAGCATTTT. The gene calls are TRBV4-3 and TRBJ1-5; D perhaps matches TRBD1 (5 bases). Germline V gene data show CDR1 as LGHNA and CDR2 as YSLEER. This CDR3 region has 16 residues. Trimming removed 0 bases from V and 5 bases from J, with 14 bases in between.

The rearrangement uses TRBV19 and TRBJ2-1; 12 bases line up with TRBD2. Trimming cost V 5 bases and J 11 bases; bases outside gene matches: 7. This CDR3 is 14 amino acids long. Germline CDR1 is LNHDA and CDR2 is SQIVND (reference sequence). The CDR3 loop reads CASSAGLAGTQQFF. CDR3 nucleotides: TGTGCCAGTAGTGCGGGACTAGCGGGCACCCAGCAGTTCTTC. Full variable domain (remainder filled in from reference TRBV19 and TRBJ2-1): DGGITQSPKYLFRKEGQNVTLSCEQNLNHDAMYWYRQDPGQGLRLIYYSQIVNDFQKGDIAEGYSVSREKKESFPLTVTSAQKNPTAFYLCASSAGLAGTQQFFGPGTRLTVL.